Listed below are T cell receptor beta chains from one sample, sequenced in a study of memory CD4+ T cells and cytomegalovirus serostatus. The repertoire was sequenced with immunoSEQ multiplex PCR; TCRdb's copy has only in-frame clones and lacks some. The sample yields 20,000 to 30,000 clones, about 71% seen once. The sample taken for sequencing was memory CD4+ T cells from blood. These TCRs come from an adult in good health and CMV-seronegative. Each CDR3 is given with its conserved first and last residue. The D gene is left open where the match is weak. Some rows have no size entry. The others give once, few or many, or a class for an expanded clone.

size	J	V	D	DNA	CDR3
.	TRBJ2-3	TRBV2	TRBD2	TGTGCCAGCAGTAACGTTAAGCGGGAGGGCCAACTCTACCTCACAGATACGCAGTATTTT	CASSNVKREGQLYLTDTQYF
few	TRBJ1-1	TRBV7-2	.	TGTGCCAGCAGCTTATTGGGGTACTACACTGAAGCTTTCTTT	CASSLLGYYTEAFF
.	TRBJ2-7	TRBV6-6	.	TGTGCCAGCAGTTTGACCCCTGACGAGCAGTACTTC	CASSLTPDEQYF
.	TRBJ2-5	TRBV18	TRBD2	TGTGCCAGCTCACCACCGGGACTAGCGGGAGGCCGGGAGACCCAGTACTTC	CASSPPGLAGGRETQYF
.	TRBJ2-3	TRBV4-3	.	TGCGCCAGCAGTCCTGGCCCAGGGAGCACAGATACGCAGTATTTT	CASSPGPGSTDTQYF
.	TRBJ1-2	TRBV4-2	.	TGTGCCAGCAGCCAAGATACTTCAACGGACATCGGCTATGGCTACACCTTC	CASSQDTSTDIGYGYTF
.	TRBJ2-7	TRBV7-2	.	TGTGCCAGCAGCCCCGGGAACCCCTACGAGCAGTACTTC	CASSPGNPYEQYF
.	TRBJ1-5	TRBV27	TRBD1	TGTGCCAGCAGTCAAAGGACAGGGGATCAGCCCCAGCATTTT	CASSQRTGDQPQHF
.	TRBJ2-1	TRBV12-2	.	TGTGCAAGTCGCCTAGCGGGCAATGAGCAGTTCTTC	CASRLAGNEQFF
.	TRBJ2-7	TRBV18	.	TGTGCCAGCTCACCTGACCAGACCTACGAGCAGTACTTC	CASSPDQTYEQYF
.	TRBJ1-2	TRBV2	.	TGTGCCAGCAGTGAAACAGGGTTTAGCTATGGCTACACCTTC	CASSETGFSYGYTF
.	TRBJ1-1	TRBV5-4	.	TGTGCCAGCAGCCGGGGGGGAAAGAACACTGAAGCTTTCTTT	CASSRGGKNTEAFF
.	TRBJ2-1	TRBV7-8	TRBD1	TGTGCCAGCAGCTTAGCGATACAGGGGACTGAGCAGTTCTTC	CASSLAIQGTEQFF